This entry features one T cell receptor (beta chain) sequence. V shed 2 bases and J 1 base; nucleotides not matched to a gene: 4. Germline lookup yields CDR1 KGHSH and CDR2 LQKENI. CDR3 length: 16 residues. Sequencing of TCRB used Survey level resolution. Profiling relied on immunoSEQ multiplex PCR, and the TCRdb table lists in-frame clones only, not all of them. Of approximately 7,400 clones listed, over 80% are singletons. The entry originates in a study of follicular helper T cells after annual influenza vaccination. Background on the study: Some donors were sampled over the 2013-2014, 2014-2015 and 2015-2016 vaccinations.

Indicated time point: 2015-2016 season, 7 days after influenza vaccination. The source was CXCR5+ CD38- circulating T follicular helper cells from blood, collected 7 days after influenza vaccination. Noted subset: circulating Tfh, non-naive CD4+CXCR5+PD-1+ (ICOS+CD38+ or ICOS-CD38-). The receptor was isolated from an adult who received the influenza vaccine. This chain joins TRBV18 and TRBJ1-4; 7 nucleotides agree with TRBD1. CDR3 coding DNA: TGTGCCAGCTCACCAAGCCAGGGGGGAACTAATGAAAAACTGTTTTTT. The encoded protein is CASSPSQGGTNEKLFF.